This T cell receptor (beta chain) was recorded in a study of post-analysis software for immune sequencing data. Across the whole study: The disease courses spanned relapsing-remitting, secondary progressive and progressive-relapsing forms of multiple sclerosis. Study findings and constraints: Compared against controls, patients with multiple sclerosis displayed significantly lower normalized Chao1 diversity. Samples from a shared batch, those prepared together, strongly co-clustered by F measure. TRBV segments more frequent in patients than in controls numbered several and included TRBV5-6, TRBV5-1 and TRBV20-1.

This clonotype appeared a few times. Its antigen is undetermined. Unique molecular identifiers tagged the TCR beta cDNA libraries. Out of roughly 1 to 11 million T cells, a few hundred thousand cDNA molecules were generated. TCRdb ran MiXCR on the PCR reads and lists one entry per CDR3 protein. This sample has some 800,000 distinct CDR3 sequences, with just over 45% found just once. V was cut by 0 bases and J by 1 base, with 4 bases left in between. Germline lookup yields CDR1 KGHDR and CDR2 SFDVKD. This CDR3 spans 14 amino acids. Sequencing input: blood. This TCR was recovered from a girl between 10 and 17 years old with multiple sclerosis. The chain has TRBV24-1 and TRBJ2-3, with unresolved D. CDR3 protein: CATSDLNGTDTQYF. As DNA, the CDR3 is TGTGCCACCAGTGATTTGAATGGCACAGATACGCAGTATTTT.